These T cell receptor beta chains were read from a single sample in a study of CD8 T cells in ankylosing spondylitis. A single record per CDR3 protein comes from TCRdb applying MiXCR to the 5' RACE reads. Altogether more than 200,000 distinct CDR3 sequences are present, roughly 25% being singletons, with the ten largest covering roughly 0.67%. Sequencing input: blood, either unsorted or a sorted T cell fraction (not recorded which). These receptor sequences come from a male donor with ankylosing spondylitis or in good health (not recorded which). Both conserved end residues are part of each CDR3. A D gene is named only where the DNA matches it firmly. A row's size may be missing; if present it is once, few, many or a size class.

TRBJ2-7 TRBV6-1 . TRBD1 CASRPGTGARYEQYF TGTGCCAGCAGACCCGGGACAGGGGCTCGGTACGAGCAGTACTTC
TRBJ1-5 TRBV20-1 many TRBD1 CSARRTGVSNQPQHF TGCAGTGCTAGGAGAACAGGGGTTAGCAATCAGCCCCAGCATTTT
TRBJ2-4 TRBV20-1 few . CSASWAGNIQYF TGCAGTGCTAGCTGGGCTGGAAACATTCAGTACTTC
TRBJ2-3 TRBV20-1 few . CSARAPGISDTQYF TGCAGTGCTAGAGCCCCGGGGATATCAGATACGCAGTATTTT
TRBJ2-3 TRBV3-1 few . CASSQSGRSTDTQYF TGTGCCAGCAGCCAGTCGGGGCGAAGCACAGATACGCAGTATTTT
TRBJ2-5 TRBV24-1 many . CATSDLWQKETQYF TGTGCCACCAGTGATTTGTGGCAGAAAGAGACCCAGTACTTC
TRBJ2-1 TRBV20-1 many TRBD2 CSARFGTSPLVQFF TGCAGTGCTAGATTCGGGACTAGCCCTCTCGTGCAGTTCTTC
TRBJ1-5 TRBV20-1 . TRBD1 CSASSKNRGRGQPQHF TGCAGTGCTAGTAGCAAAAACAGGGGGCGAGGTCAGCCCCAGCATTTT
TRBJ2-1 TRBV20-1 few TRBD2 CSATAGDSYNEQFF TGCAGTGCGACCGCGGGGGACTCCTACAATGAGCAGTTCTTC
TRBJ1-1 TRBV29-1 . . CSVETPLGGMNTEAFF TGCAGCGTTGAAACCCCTCTTGGGGGGATGAACACTGAAGCTTTCTTT
TRBJ1-6 TRBV20-1 . . CSARDRWTPLHF TGCAGTGCTAGAGATCGATGGACACCCCTCCACTTT
TRBJ2-7 TRBV12-3/TRBV12-4 many . CASTWTASYEQYF TGTGCCAGCACCTGGACCGCCTCCTACGAGCAGTACTTC
TRBJ2-1 TRBV6-5 . TRBD1 CASSSRPGTGRRFF TGTGCCAGCAGTTCACGTCCCGGGACAGGGAGGAGGTTCTTC
TRBJ2-1 TRBV11-2 . . CASSSPIWGKEQFF TGTGCCAGCAGCTCCCCCATTTGGGGGAAAGAGCAGTTCTTC
TRBJ1-1 TRBV6-5 . . CASSYPGMEMNTEAFF TGTGCCAGCAGTTATCCCGGGATGGAGATGAACACTGAAGCTTTCTTT
TRBJ1-2 TRBV12-3/TRBV12-4 . . CASSPRIARNYGYTF TGTGCCAGCAGTCCCCGGATTGCCAGAAACTATGGCTACACCTTC
TRBJ2-5 TRBV6-1 . TRBD1 CASSPTGGPETQYF TGTGCCAGCAGTCCCACAGGGGGCCCAGAGACCCAGTACTTC
TRBJ1-1 TRBV29-1 many . CSVHRKLSGTEAFF TGCAGCGTTCATCGGAAGTTGAGCGGCACTGAAGCTTTCTTT
TRBJ2-1 TRBV5-1 . TRBD1 CASSNYRGSEQFF TGCGCCAGCAGCAACTACAGGGGAAGTGAGCAGTTCTTC
TRBJ2-2 TRBV6-5 few TRBD1 CASVGRGLAGELFF TGTGCCAGCGTTGGCAGGGGGCTCGCCGGGGAGCTGTTTTTT
TRBJ1-5 TRBV20-1 . TRBD1 CSARGQAYQPQHF TGCAGTGCTAGGGGACAGGCGTATCAGCCCCAGCATTTT
TRBJ2-7 TRBV11-1 few . CASSTNAGGEQYF TGTGCCAGCAGCACGAACGCAGGCGGCGAGCAGTACTTC
TRBJ1-1 TRBV18 . TRBD1 CASSPGQGVMNTEAFF TGTGCCAGCTCACCAGGGCAGGGGGTTATGAACACTGAAGCTTTCTTT
TRBJ2-1 TRBV29-1 . TRBD1 CSVVAAGQGSVMLNEQFF TGCAGCGTTGTTGCGGCGGGACAGGGGTCGGTCATGCTAAATGAGCAGTTCTTC
TRBJ1-5 TRBV5-5 many . CASSLEGGSNQPQHF TGTGCCAGCAGCTTGGAGGGGGGTAGCAATCAGCCCCAGCATTTT
TRBJ1-1 TRBV5-4 many . CASSLKKIAARDTEAFF TGTGCCAGCAGCTTGAAAAAGATAGCGGCGAGGGACACTGAAGCTTTCTTT
TRBJ2-7 TRBV20-1 . TRBD2 CSARGGGQGDEQYF TGCAGTGCTAGAGGGGGAGGGCAGGGTGACGAGCAGTACTTC
TRBJ2-5 TRBV20-1 . TRBD1 CSARPMTGFQETQYF TGCAGTGCTAGACCCATGACAGGGTTCCAAGAGACCCAGTACTTC